Below are 28 T cell receptor beta chains sequenced from a single sample in a study of post-analysis software for immune sequencing data. Study observations and caveats: Roughly five TRBV segments appeared more often in patients than in controls, and TRBV5-6, TRBV5-1 and TRBV20-1 were among these.

Sequencing libraries made from TCR beta cDNA carried unique molecular identifiers. TCRdb redid the calling of the PCR reads with MiXCR, one entry per CDR3 protein. The sample yields approximately 690,000 distinct CDR3 sequences, over 45% seen once. Their target antigens are unknown. Input material: blood. The source is a girl aged 2-10 years with multiple sclerosis.

This chain uses TRBV9 with TRBJ1-2; D is unresolved. Germline CDR1 and CDR2: SGDLS and YYNGEE. CDR3 length: 12 residues. The ends were cut back, 3 bases at V and 5 bases at J, with 8 bases in the middle. CDR3 DNA sequence: TGTGCCAGCAGCGGTGGTAGTTATGGCTACACCTTC. Encoded protein: CASSGGSYGYTF.

V usage is TRBV4-1 and J usage is TRBJ1-2, with D uncertain. The ends were cut back, 2 bases at V and 9 bases at J, with 16 bases in the middle. This CDR3 region has 14 residues. CDR1 is MGHRA, CDR2 YSYEKL, per germline. CDR3 sequence reads: CASSQIAGIGRYTF. The CDR3 nucleotides read TGCGCCAGCAGCCAAATTGCTGGCATCGGTCGCTACACCTTC.

This chain connects TRBV3-1 to TRBJ2-7; the D gene could be TRBD1 or TRBD2 (5 bases each). Germline V CDR1 and CDR2: LGHDT, YNNKEL (reference sequence). Trimming took off 7 bases at V and 3 bases at J, with 22 bases between the two ends. The CDR3 totals 16 residues. The CDR3 DNA sequence: TGTGCCAGCACCCAGGGTGGAGGTGGGAGTTACTACGAGCAGTACTTC. Protein sequence: CASTQGGGGSYYEQYF.

V is TRBV20-1 and J is TRBJ1-1; D possibly corresponds to TRBD1 (5 bases). CDR3 length: 13 amino acids. Germline V CDR1 and CDR2: DFQATT, SNEGSKA (reference sequence). V was trimmed by 6 bases and J by 7 bases, leaving 18 bases between them. Here the CDR3 reads CSALPGRLNEAFF. CDR3 DNA sequence: TGCAGTGCCCTTCCAGGGAGACTAAATGAAGCTTTCTTT.

This chain uses TRBV7-8 with TRBJ2-5; 14 bases are a match to TRBD2. V dropped 3 bases and J dropped 6; count of bases not matched to a gene: 3. The CDR3 covers 15 residues. Germline-derived CDR1 and CDR2 are SGHVS and FQNEAQ. CDR3 bases: TGTGCCAGCAGCTTCAGGACTAGCGGGGGGAAGACCCAGTACTTC. Its translation: CASSFRTSGGKTQYF.

A few counts support this clonotype. The chain is built from TRBV6-5 and TRBJ2-3; 13 bases are shared with TRBD2. This CDR3 is 18 amino acids long. Germline V gene lookup returns CDR1 MNHEY and CDR2 SVGAGI. The junction had 7 bases not matched to a gene; V was cut back by 4 bases and J by 0 bases. CDR3 in DNA: TGTGCCAGCAGTTCCGGGACTAGCGGGACCTCTAGCACAGATACGCAGTATTTT. Translated, it gives CASSSGTSGTSSTDTQYF.

V and J are TRBV7-6 and TRBJ2-7; 10 positions match TRBD2. The J call is doubtful: the DNA matches TRBJ2-5 better. The CDR3 consists of 16 residues. Germline assignment: CDR1 SGHVS and CDR2 FNYEAQ. The chain's CDR3 is CASSLGPSGGQETQYF. The CDR3 DNA sequence: TGTGCCAGCAGCTTAGGTCCTAGCGGGGGACAAGAGACCCAGTACTTC.

The chain has TRBV6-2 or TRBV6-3 and TRBJ2-3, with a possible D match to TRBD2 (6 bases). V lost 6 bases and J 0 bases, leaving 16 bases between the germline ends. The CDR3 is made up of 16 amino acids. Germline V gene data show CDR1 as MNHEY and CDR2 as SVGEGT. CDR3 sequence: CASRPTSPSSTDTQYF. The CDR3 DNA is TGTGCCAGCAGGCCCACTAGCCCGTCTAGCACAGATACGCAGTATTTT.

The chain recombines TRBV15 with TRBJ1-2; D perhaps matches TRBD1 (5 bases). The germline gives CDR1 LNHNV, CDR2 YYDKDF (reference sequence). CDR3 size: 13 residues. V was trimmed by 1 base and J by 4 bases, leaving 7 bases between them. CDR3 sequence reads: CATSRAGTYGYTF. CDR3 DNA: TGTGCCACCAGCAGAGCAGGGACCTATGGCTACACCTTC.

The chain couples TRBV15 to TRBJ1-2, with TRBD1 identical over 9 bases. Per germline, CDR1 LNHNV and CDR2 YYDKDF (reference sequence). Losses at the gene ends were 9 bases for V and 5 bases for J; bases not matched to a gene: 10. This CDR3 has 14 residues. CDR3: CATLGTGSQYGYTF. The CDR3 DNA reads as TGTGCCACACTGGGGACAGGGTCCCAATATGGCTACACCTTC.

This clonotype was counted a few times. The chain couples TRBV4-2 to TRBJ1-2; D may be TRBD1 (6 bases). Trimming shortened V by 3 bases and J by 3 bases, and 20 bases separated the two germline ends. The CDR3 length is 17 residues. Germline CDR1 reads LGHNA; CDR2 reads YNFKEQ. For the CDR3, the DNA is TGTGCCAGCAGCCAGGAGGGACCGGGGGGCGCCTACTATGGCTACACCTTC. Protein product: CASSQEGPGGAYYGYTF.

This chain connects TRBV28 to TRBJ2-1, with 8 bases lining up with TRBD1. The CDR3 is made up of 16 amino acids. Germline V gene sequence: CDR1 MDHEN, CDR2 SYDVKM. The junction had 12 bases not matched to a gene; V was cut back by 7 bases and J by 4 bases. The CDR3, as DNA: TGTGCCAGCATCAAACGCGGGACAGGCGTTTACAATGAGCAGTTCTTC. This encodes CASIKRGTGVYNEQFF.

This clonotype appeared once. DNA for the CDR3: TGCGCCAGCAGCCGCCCCCGGACAGGGATGGGCACAGATACGCAGTATTTT. Protein product: CASSRPRTGMGTDTQYF. The rearrangement joins TRBV5-1 to TRBJ2-3; 8 positions agree with TRBD1. The CDR3 runs to 17 residues. V shed 4 bases, J shed 1 base, and the junction held 11 bases outside the gene matches. From germline, CDR1 is SGHRS and CDR2 YFSETQ.

This rearrangement joins TRBV12-3 or TRBV12-4 to TRBJ1-6; the D is unclear. The CDR3 contains 16 residues. V was pared by 6 bases and J by 7 bases, with 19 bases between. The CDR3 here is CASSLGQVAENSPLHF. Written as DNA, the CDR3 is TGTGCCAGCAGCCTCGGGCAGGTCGCCGAAAATTCACCCCTCCACTTT.

The genes are TRBV6-2 or TRBV6-3 and TRBJ2-3; D might be TRBD1 (6 bases). V was clipped by 3 bases and J by 2 bases, with 18 bases between them. The CDR3 has 17 residues. The germline CDR1 and CDR2 sequences are MNHEY and SVGEGT. In DNA form, the CDR3 reads TGTGCCAGCAGTTATGATCCCTCTCAGGGGCCCACAGATACGCAGTATTTT. Its protein product is CASSYDPSQGPTDTQYF.

V is TRBV4-3 and J is TRBJ2-1; 8 bases are a match to TRBD2. Germline V gene lookup returns CDR1 LGHNA and CDR2 YSLEER. The CDR3 contains 15 residues. Trimming took 0 bases from V and 2 from J; bases not matched to a gene: 0. CDR3 sequence: CASSQELAAYNEQFF. The CDR3 DNA reads TGCGCCAGCAGCCAAGAACTAGCGGCCTACAATGAGCAGTTCTTC.

The chain carries TRBV11-2 and TRBJ1-2; D possibly corresponds to TRBD1 (5 bases). Trimming cost V 1 base and J 3 bases, with 12 bases left between them. Per the germline V gene, CDR1 is SGHAT and CDR2 is FQNNGV. CDR3 length: 15 residues. Written as DNA, the CDR3 is TGTGCCAGCAGCTTAGCGTATAAGGGGCACTATGGCTACACCTTC. This sequence encodes CASSLAYKGHYGYTF.

This sequence joins TRBV3-1 and TRBJ2-4, with unresolved D. Germline V gene data show CDR1 as LGHDT and CDR2 as YNNKEL (reference sequence). V dropped 5 bases and J dropped 0 bases, with 8 bases sitting between them. This CDR3 is 14 amino acids long. CDR3 bases: TGTGCCAGCAGCTCGGATTTAGCCAAAAACATTCAGTACTTC. This encodes CASSSDLAKNIQYF.

V and J are TRBV9 and TRBJ2-3; tentative D call: TRBD1 (6 bases). V shed 0 bases and J shed 4 bases, with 12 bases lying between them. Germline-derived CDR1 and CDR2 are SGDLS and YYNGEE. The CDR3 runs 15 residues. CDR3 DNA sequence: TGTGCCAGCAGCGTAGAGGGGGACGGATCAGATACGCAGTATTTT. This encodes CASSVEGDGSDTQYF.

The rearrangement uses TRBV29-1 and TRBJ2-1; 12 bases are shared with TRBD1. The germline V gene has CDR1 SQVTM and CDR2 ANQGSEA. V lost 3 bases and J lost 11; bases outside the gene matches: 11. The CDR3 runs to 15 residues. The CDR3 loop is CSVDQIGTGGPQQFF. In nucleotides, the CDR3 is TGCAGCGTTGACCAAATAGGGACAGGGGGCCCTCAGCAGTTCTTC.

The chain recombines TRBV7-2 with TRBJ2-3, with 8 bases lining up with TRBD2. Per the germline V gene, CDR1 is SGHTA and CDR2 is FQGNSA. V lost 2 bases, J lost 5 bases, and 9 bases stayed unmatched. The CDR3 runs to 16 residues. The CDR3 loop is CASSLSHGGAGDTQYF. Written as DNA, the CDR3 is TGTGCCAGCAGCTTATCTCACGGGGGGGCGGGAGATACGCAGTATTTT.

Here the CDR3 DNA reads TGTGCCAGCAGCCAAGATCGGTTCTTGGGCTACACCTTC. Protein product: CASSQDRFLGYTF. The rearrangement joins TRBV14 to TRBJ1-2; D unresolved. V gave up 0 bases and J gave up 8 bases, with 10 bases separating them. The CDR3 is made up of 13 amino acids. In germline, CDR1 is SGHDN, CDR2 FVKESK.

This clonotype was seen a few times. This chain joins TRBV10-3 and TRBJ1-2, with D uncertain. Germline V gene data show CDR1 as ENHRY and CDR2 as SYGVKD. V lost 5 bases and J 3 bases, leaving 10 bases between the germline ends. The CDR3 loop spans 13 amino acids. Written as DNA, the CDR3 is TGTGCCATCAGTTCTGGGTCGGACTATGGCTACACCTTC. Protein product: CAISSGSDYGYTF.

This chain joins TRBV12-3 or TRBV12-4 and TRBJ2-3, with TRBD2 as a possible D gene (6 bases). This CDR3 region has 15 residues. The V end lost 7 bases, the J end lost 4 bases, and 18 bases lay between the germline ends. This CDR3 is CASTNDGASADTQYF. The CDR3, as DNA: TGTGCCAGCACCAACGACGGGGCTAGCGCAGATACGCAGTATTTT.

V usage is TRBV29-1 and J usage is TRBJ2-7; no clear D. Germline V gene lookup returns CDR1 SQVTM and CDR2 ANQGSEA. CDR3 size: 10 residues. Between the trimmed V and J ends, which lost 8 bases and 3 bases, there was a span of 8 bases. In DNA form, the CDR3 reads TGCAGCTTACGAAACTACGAGCAGTACTTC. Translation gives CSLRNYEQYF.

Only a few counts were recorded for this clonotype. This sequence joins TRBV6-5 and TRBJ1-2; 9 positions agree with TRBD1. The V gene's germline CDR1 is MNHEY and CDR2 SVGAGI. Trimming cost V 1 base and J 5 bases; bases outside gene matches: 5. The CDR3 sequence is 15 residues long. The CDR3 region has the DNA TGTGCCAGCAGTTACTTCCCGGGACAGGGATATGGCTACACCTTC. It encodes CASSYFPGQGYGYTF.

The chain combines TRBV6-2 or TRBV6-3 with TRBJ2-7, with 9 bases identical to TRBD2. J was trimmed by 2 bases and V by 10 bases; bases with no gene match: 15. Per the germline V gene, CDR1 is MNHEY and CDR2 is SVGEGT. This CDR3 comprises 16 residues. In DNA, the CDR3 is TGTGCCACCGGGGCGCGGGAGGGCCCGGTACCCTACGAGCAGTACTTC. Amino acids: CATGAREGPVPYEQYF.

A few counts support this clonotype. The rearrangement joins TRBV20-1 to TRBJ2-5, with D perhaps assigned TRBD1 or TRBD2 (6 bases each). The CDR3 consists of 13 residues. Germline V CDR1 and CDR2: DFQATT, SNEGSKA (reference sequence). V was shortened by 0 bases and J by 5 bases, with 10 bases between the two germline ends. The chain's CDR3 is CSARDSGAETQYF. CDR3 DNA: TGCAGTGCTAGAGATTCGGGGGCGGAGACCCAGTACTTC.